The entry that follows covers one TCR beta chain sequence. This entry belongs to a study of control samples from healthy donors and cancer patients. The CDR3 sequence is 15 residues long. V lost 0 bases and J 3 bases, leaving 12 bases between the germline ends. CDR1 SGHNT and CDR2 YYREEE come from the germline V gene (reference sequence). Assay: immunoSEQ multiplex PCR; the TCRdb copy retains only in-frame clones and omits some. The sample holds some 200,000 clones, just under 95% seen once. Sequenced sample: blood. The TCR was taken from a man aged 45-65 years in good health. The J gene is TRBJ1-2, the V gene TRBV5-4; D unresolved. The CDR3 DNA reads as TGTGCCAGCAGCTTGGTCCGCTTTAGCGACTATGGCTACACCTTC. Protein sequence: CASSLVRFSDYGYTF.